The rows below give T cell receptor beta chains drawn from one sample of a study of blood T cell repertoires in COVID-19. Using immunoSEQ multiplex PCR, the repertoire was profiled, and TCRdb retains in-frame clones only, with some absent. The sample lists about 43,000 clones; about nine tenths were seen once. The sample comprised peripheral blood. These receptors were taken from a man in his 60s with active COVID-19. Each CDR3 is given with its conserved first and last residue. A D gene is named only where the DNA matches it firmly. Size is stated for part of the rows, as once, few or many counts, or as a class when the clone is expanded.

clone_size	v_call	d_call	cdr3_length	j_call	cdr3_nt	cdr3_aa
.	TRBV19	.	14	TRBJ1-4	TGTGCCAGTCTAGGGGGAAGTAGTTACGAAAAACTGTTTTTT	CASLGGSSYEKLFF
once	TRBV5-1	.	15	TRBJ2-1	TGCGCCAGCAGCTTGGCTCCCCGGGAAGACAATGAGCAGTTCTTC	CASSLAPREDNEQFF
.	TRBV3-1/TRBV3-2	.	20	TRBJ2-3	TGTGCCAGCAGCCAAGATCTAGAGGGCGGTGCCCATTACTACACAGATACGCAGTATTTT	CASSQDLEGGAHYYTDTQYF
.	TRBV7-2	.	15	TRBJ2-5	TGTGCCAGCAGCTACGAATTGCGGTTTCAAGAGACCCAGTACTTC	CASSYELRFQETQYF
few	TRBV6-4	.	14	TRBJ1-1	TGTGCCAGCAGTGACTCGAGCAGGGGCACTGAAGCTTTCTTT	CASSDSSRGTEAFF
.	TRBV19	.	15	TRBJ2-7	TGTGCCAGTAGTATAGCCACATACCCCTCCTACGAGCAGTACTTC	CASSIATYPSYEQYF
.	TRBV7-2	.	12	TRBJ2-1	TGTGCCAGTACAGCGGCCTACAATGAGCAGTTCTTC	CASTAAYNEQFF
.	TRBV5-1	.	13	TRBJ2-3	TGCGCCAGCAGTACAGGCCTCACAGATACGCAGTATTTT	CASSTGLTDTQYF
.	TRBV11-2	.	16	TRBJ2-1	TGTGCCAGCAGCCTCGGGGCGGGGAGCTCCTACAATGAGCAGTTCTTC	CASSLGAGSSYNEQFF
.	TRBV5-8	.	14	TRBJ2-1	TGTGCCAGCAGCTTGGAGCGGATAAGGAATGAGCAGTTCTTC	CASSLERIRNEQFF
.	TRBV6-2/TRBV6-3	TRBD1	14	TRBJ1-2	TGTGCCAGCAGTACCTTTACAGGGGACTATGGCTACACCTTC	CASSTFTGDYGYTF
.	TRBV18	TRBD1	12	TRBJ1-1	TGTGCCAGCCTTGGAGGGGGCATTGAAGCTTTCTTT	CASLGGGIEAFF
.	TRBV21-1	.	11	TRBJ2-5	TGTGCCGTAGCGGGAGTGCAGACCCAGTACTTC	CAVAGVQTQYF
.	TRBV6-5	TRBD2	14	TRBJ2-3	TGTGCCAGCAGTACTAGCGGGATGGCAGATACGCAGTATTTT	CASSTSGMADTQYF
.	TRBV3-1/TRBV3-2	.	13	TRBJ2-5	TGTGCCAGCAGCCAAAGACTAGTAGAGACCCAGTACTTC	CASSQRLVETQYF
.	TRBV7-9	.	13	TRBJ1-1	TGTGCCAGCAGCTTAGCCCAGAACACTGAAGCTTTCTTT	CASSLAQNTEAFF
.	TRBV18	TRBD2	15	TRBJ2-3	TGTGCCAGCTCACGGGAGGGACCACCCACAGATACGCAGTATTTT	CASSREGPPTDTQYF
.	TRBV6-5	.	15	TRBJ1-6	TGTGCCAGCACCCGTAGGGGCTCCTATAATTCACCCCTCCACTTT	CASTRRGSYNSPLHF
.	TRBV6-4	.	14	TRBJ1-5	TGTGCCAGCAGTGACTCCGGGGAACAAGGGCCCCAGCATTTT	CASSDSGEQGPQHF
.	TRBV29-1	TRBD1	12	TRBJ1-2	TGCAGCGTTTTACAGGGGGCGGGTGGCTACACCTTC	CSVLQGAGGYTF
.	TRBV18	TRBD1	16	TRBJ2-3	TGTGCCAGCTCATTCACTACCGGGACAGGGACAGATACGCAGTATTTT	CASSFTTGTGTDTQYF
.	TRBV10-3	TRBD2	21	TRBJ2-3	TGTGCCATCAGTTGGACTAGCGGTCTTACTGAGCGGGGGTTAAGCACAGATACGCAGTATTTT	CAISWTSGLTERGLSTDTQYF
.	TRBV6-5	.	14	TRBJ1-2	TGTGCCAGCAGTTACAACGGCCAGGGGTATGGCTACACCTTC	CASSYNGQGYGYTF
.	TRBV9	TRBD2	16	TRBJ2-1	TGTGCCAGCAGTCTAAATGGACTAGCGGGAGTTGGCGAGCAGTTCTTC	CASSLNGLAGVGEQFF
.	TRBV3-1/TRBV3-2	TRBD1	14	TRBJ2-7	TGTGCCAGCAGCCCCGTTAAGGGGGCGGCCGAGCAGTACTTC	CASSPVKGAAEQYF
few	TRBV29-1	TRBD1	14	TRBJ1-5	TGCAGCGTTGGGGGAACAGGGGGGAATCAGCCCCAGCATTTT	CSVGGTGGNQPQHF
.	TRBV19	TRBD2	17	TRBJ2-2	TGTGCCAGTATAAGAGCGGGAGGGCCCGGGAACACCGGGGAGCTGTTTTTT	CASIRAGGPGNTGELFF
.	TRBV6-5	.	14	TRBJ1-4	TGTGCCAGCAGCCTCGGAGGAACTAATGAAAAACTGTTTTTT	CASSLGGTNEKLFF
once	TRBV11-2	TRBD1	14	TRBJ1-1	TGTGCCAGCAGTCGGGACAGGATGAACACTGAAGCTTTCTTT	CASSRDRMNTEAFF
.	TRBV9	.	14	TRBJ1-3	TGTGCCAGCAGCACGTGGACTGACGGAAACACCATATATTTT	CASSTWTDGNTIYF
few	TRBV19	TRBD1	14	TRBJ2-7	TGTGCCAGTAGTAGAGGAGGACAGGACTACGAGCAGTACTTC	CASSRGGQDYEQYF
.	TRBV5-1	TRBD1	13	TRBJ2-7	TGCGCCAGCAGCGGGGGACAGGGGCGAGAGCAGTACTTC	CASSGGQGREQYF
few	TRBV19	TRBD1	14	TRBJ1-5	TGTGCCAGCAGACAGGGGGCTAGCAATCAGCCCCAGCATTTT	CASRQGASNQPQHF
.	TRBV25-1	.	16	TRBJ2-1	TGTGCCAGCAGTGCTAGAGTCGGGAGCTCCTACAATGAGCAGTTCTTC	CASSARVGSSYNEQFF
.	TRBV11-2	.	14	TRBJ1-2	TGTGCCAGCAGCTTAGGGGTCGGAGAAGTTGGCTACACCTTC	CASSLGVGEVGYTF
.	TRBV7-8	TRBD2	16	TRBJ2-4	TGTGCCAGCAGCCGTGAGGGAGGGCGGTCCAAAAACATTCAGTACTTC	CASSREGGRSKNIQYF
.	TRBV7-3	.	13	TRBJ1-2	TGTGCCAGCAGCTTCGGGGTTGGCTATGGCTACACCTTC	CASSFGVGYGYTF
.	TRBV4-1	TRBD1	15	TRBJ2-2	TGCGCCAGCAGCCAAGGACAGGGGTTAGCCGGGGAGCTGTTTTTT	CASSQGQGLAGELFF
.	TRBV19	.	14	TRBJ1-4	TGTGCCAGTAGGTCGACAGGTCCTAATGAAAAACTGTTTTTT	CASRSTGPNEKLFF
.	TRBV5-1	TRBD2	14	TRBJ2-1	TGCGCCAGCAGAACCGGACTAGCGGCGTCGGTGCAGTTCTTC	CASRTGLAASVQFF
once	TRBV5-1	.	15	TRBJ1-1	TGCGCCAGCAGCTTGTATTCGGGGGAGGCGACTGAAGCTTTCTTT	CASSLYSGEATEAFF